A single sample gave rise to the 31 T cell receptor beta chains below, sequenced in a study of shared clonotypes between healthy human individuals. Sequencing used immunoSEQ multiplex PCR; TCRdb keeps in-frame clones, though not all of them. The data hold a few million clones, with 80% to 95% observed a single time. Sequenced sample: naive CD4+ T cells from PBMCs. The subset: CD45RA+ positively selected. These receptors came from a man between 18 and 35 years old in good health. Some clones in this sample may be carry-over from other donors' samples.

V is TRBV29-1 and J is TRBJ2-4; 7 nucleotides align to TRBD1. Trimming took 7 bases from V and 3 from J; bases not matched to a gene: 6. Germline CDR1 reads SQVTM; CDR2 reads ANQGSEA. The length of the CDR3 is 13 residues. The DNA for the CDR3 is TGCAGCGCTACGGGACAGCGCAAAAACATTCAGTACTTC. Translated: CSATGQRKNIQYF.

The rearrangement uses TRBV6-1 and TRBJ1-1; D is perhaps TRBD1 (5 bases). The germline V gene has CDR1 MNHNS and CDR2 SASEGT. The CDR3 covers 13 residues. CDR3: CVIRASTNTEAFF. CDR3 nucleotide sequence: TGTGTCATCAGGGCAAGCACTAACACTGAAGCTTTCTTT.

This chain uses TRBV10-3 with TRBJ2-5, with 11 bases lining up with TRBD2. The CDR3 is 14 residues long. Germline CDR1 is ENHRY and CDR2 is SYGVKD. The ends lost 8 bases at V and 2 bases at J; junction bases unmatched: 4. CDR3 DNA: TGTGCCATCGCTAGCGGGGGGAGTCAAGAGACCCAGTACTTC. Protein: CAIASGGSQETQYF.

This sequence joins TRBV10-3 and TRBJ2-1; D call uncertain. Germline loops: CDR1 ENHRY, CDR2 SYGVKD. Trimming cost V 2 bases and J 8 bases, with 7 bases left between them. CDR3 length: 12 residues. The CDR3: CAISETRDEQFF. The CDR3 nucleotides are TGTGCCATCAGTGAGACGCGTGATGAGCAGTTCTTC.

This clone showed up just once. V gene TRBV27 combines with J gene TRBJ2-7, with a possible D match to TRBD2 (5 bases). The CDR3 extends over 16 amino acids. Between the trimmed V and J ends, which lost 8 bases and 4 bases, there was a span of 24 bases. The germline CDR1 and CDR2 sequences are MNHEY and SMNVEV (reference sequence). CDR3 DNA sequence: TGTGCCAGCGCTCCCGGACTGGAAAGTACTAGATACGAGCAGTACTTC. Encoded protein: CASAPGLESTRYEQYF.

J is TRBJ2-3 and V is TRBV6-6; no reliable D call. The CDR3 extends over 15 amino acids. V lost 0 bases to trimming and J lost 2 bases, with 9 bases between them. Germline CDR1 reads MNHNY; CDR2 reads SVGAGI (reference sequence). The CDR3 loop is CASSYSPGVTDTQYF. CDR3 bases: TGTGCCAGCAGTTACTCGCCTGGTGTCACAGATACGCAGTATTTT.

The chain has TRBV19 and TRBJ2-2; no reliable D call. The CDR3 length is 13 residues. CDR1 is LNHDA, CDR2 SQIVND, per germline (reference sequence). Deletions cut 6 bases from V and 4 bases from J, with 9 bases between. Written as DNA, the CDR3 is TGTGCCAGTAGGTCTTTGAGCACCGGGGAGCTGTTTTTT. Translated, it gives CASRSLSTGELFF.

The rearrangement joins TRBV7-9 to TRBJ2-3; D not resolved. CDR1 is SEHNR and CDR2 is FQNEAQ in the germline V gene (reference sequence). V lost 4 bases to trimming and J lost 9 bases, with 14 bases between them. CDR3 length: 13 residues. The DNA for the CDR3 is TGTGCCAGCAGCTCGACTGGCCTTACGACGCAGTATTTT. Its translation: CASSSTGLTTQYF.

CDR3 sequence: CASSLNKVDRPYEQYF. The CDR3 DNA reads TGTGCCAGCAGTTTAAATAAAGTGGATCGACCCTACGAGCAGTACTTC. The rearrangement uses TRBV28 and TRBJ2-7, with D hard to call. V was clipped by 2 bases and J by 2 bases, with 16 bases between them. Germline loops: CDR1 MDHEN, CDR2 SYDVKM. This CDR3 has 16 residues.

The V call is TRBV2, the J call TRBJ1-5; maybe TRBD1 (5 bases). The germline V gene encodes CDR1 SNHLY and CDR2 FYNNEI. Trimming took 4 bases from V and 5 from J, leaving 15 bases between them. CDR3 length: 15 residues. The CDR3 DNA reads as TGTGCCAGCAGTGTGGGGCCAGGGAGGGATCAGCCCCAGCATTTT. This translates into CASSVGPGRDQPQHF.

V gene TRBV7-9 combines with J gene TRBJ1-2; D gene ambiguous. CDR3 length equals 16 residues. Germline CDR1 reads SEHNR; CDR2 reads FQNEAQ (reference sequence). V dropped 2 bases and J dropped 4 bases, with 17 bases sitting between them. In DNA form, the CDR3 reads TGTGCCAGCAGCTTAATCCCACAAGCGAGTGTCTATGGCTACACCTTC. It yields the protein CASSLIPQASVYGYTF. Based on the CDR3 plus reference TRBV7-9 and TRBJ1-2, the full variable domain is DTGVSQNPRHKITKRGQNVTFRCDPISEHNRLYWYRQTLGQGPEFLTYFQNEAQLEKSRLLSDRFSAERPKGSFSTLEIQRTEQGDSAMYLCASSLIPQASVYGYTFGSGTRLTVV.

This chain links TRBV10-3 with TRBJ1-1; unclear D gene. The CDR3 sequence is 15 residues long. Germline V CDR1 and CDR2: ENHRY, SYGVKD. V dropped 4 bases and J dropped 0 bases, with 12 bases sitting between them. CDR3 coding DNA: TGTGCCATCAGTGGGGGTGTGGCGCTGAACACTGAAGCTTTCTTT. It translates to CAISGGVALNTEAFF.

The chain has TRBV4-1 and TRBJ1-5; possible D gene TRBD1, 5 bases. In germline, CDR1 is MGHRA, CDR2 YSYEKL. The CDR3 consists of 17 residues. The V end lost 1 base, the J end lost 7 bases, and 20 bases lay between the germline ends. The CDR3 DNA reads as TGCGCCAGCAGCCAAGTTGGCCTGGCCCCAGGGACCCAGCCCCAGCATTTT. Translation: CASSQVGLAPGTQPQHF.

The chain is built from TRBV5-1 and TRBJ2-1; 8 positions match TRBD1. V trimming: 2 bases; J trimming: 5 bases; junction bases outside the gene matches: 6. The CDR3 is 15 amino acids. CDR1 is SGHRS and CDR2 is YFSETQ in the germline V gene. The CDR3 bases are TGCGCCAGCAGCTTTCCGGACAGGGAAAACAATGAGCAGTTCTTC. It is translated as CASSFPDRENNEQFF.

As to this clone: Other DNA sequences in the same sample also yield this CDR3. This chain joins TRBV27 and TRBJ1-5, with D uncertain. CDR3 length equals 12 residues. From germline, CDR1 is MNHEY and CDR2 SMNVEV (reference sequence). V was pared by 5 bases and J by 7 bases, with 9 bases between. The DNA for the CDR3 is TGTGCCAGCAGTCCCTTAGGGCAGCCCCAGCATTTT. Its translation: CASSPLGQPQHF.

This clone was seen only once. This sequence joins TRBV7-8 and TRBJ2-7; 8 nucleotides align to TRBD2. CDR3 length equals 15 residues. J was trimmed by 4 bases and V by 1 base; bases with no gene match: 6. In germline, CDR1 is SGHVS, CDR2 FQNEAQ. The DNA of the CDR3 is TGTGCCAGCAGCTTAGACCGGGAGGGTATTTACGAGCAGTACTTC. It encodes CASSLDREGIYEQYF. The entire variable domain, with the rest obtained from reference TRBV7-8 and TRBJ2-7, is as follows: GAGVSQSPRYKVAKRGQDVALRCDPISGHVSLFWYQQALGQGPEFLTYFQNEAQLDKSGLPSDRFFAERPEGSVSTLKIQRTQQEDSAVYLCASSLDREGIYEQYFGPGTRLTVT.

The chain recombines TRBV7-9 with TRBJ2-7, with 8 bases lining up with TRBD1. With 9 bases clipped from V and 3 bases from J, the junction kept 7 bases outside the gene matches. CDR1 SEHNR and CDR2 FQNEAQ come from the germline V gene (reference sequence). This CDR3 is 13 amino acids long. The CDR3 here is CASSQGEGYEQYF. DNA for the CDR3: TGTGCCAGTTCACAGGGGGAAGGCTACGAGCAGTACTTC.

This chain links TRBV5-6 with TRBJ1-1, with D possibly matching TRBD1 (6 bases). This CDR3 comprises 15 residues. CDR1 SGHDT and CDR2 YYEEEE come from the germline V gene. Trimming stripped 4 bases from V and 2 bases from J, with 15 bases between. The CDR3 coding sequence is TGTGCCAGCAGCCCTCTCGGACAGCTTAACACTGAAGCTTTCTTT. Amino acid sequence: CASSPLGQLNTEAFF.

V gene TRBV29-1 combines with J gene TRBJ2-7, with a possible D match to TRBD2 (6 bases). Germline CDR1 reads SQVTM; CDR2 reads ANQGSEA. This CDR3 has 13 amino acids. Trimming shortened V by 1 base and J by 5 bases, and 12 bases separated the two germline ends. Written as DNA, the CDR3 is TGCAGCGTTGAAGGCGGGACGATAAACGAGCAGTACTTC. Residues: CSVEGGTINEQYF.

The DNA for the CDR3 is TGTGCCAGCAGATACGCGGGGCAGGGGTTAGGCTACACCTTC. Its translation: CASRYAGQGLGYTF. V and J are TRBV7-9 and TRBJ1-2; possible D gene TRBD1, 6 bases. The V end lost 6 bases, the J end lost 8 bases, and 19 bases lay between the germline ends. This CDR3 has 14 amino acids. The V gene's germline CDR1 is SEHNR and CDR2 FQNEAQ (reference sequence).

The chain carries TRBV6-1 and TRBJ2-2, with unresolved D. Germline CDR1 and CDR2: MNHNS and SASEGT. The CDR3 has 14 residues. V was shortened by 7 bases and J by 6 bases, with 15 bases between the two germline ends. The CDR3 region has the DNA TGTGCCAGCATGGGTGGCAGTCTCCCCGGGGAGCTGTTTTTT. This encodes CASMGGSLPGELFF.

V usage is TRBV5-5 and J usage is TRBJ1-5, with 9 bases matching TRBD1. The V segment lost 0 bases and the J segment 9 bases; nucleotides outside the gene matches: 4. Germline V gene data show CDR1 as SGHKS and CDR2 as YYEKEE (reference sequence). This CDR3 region has 14 residues. This chain's CDR3 is CASSLGQGDLPQHF. In DNA, the CDR3 is TGTGCCAGCAGCTTGGGACAGGGGGATTTGCCCCAGCATTTT.

The chain links TRBV18 to TRBJ1-5; D possibly corresponds to TRBD1 (6 bases). The V and J ends lost 4 bases and 5 bases respectively, with 12 bases between them. The CDR3 contains 14 residues. Germline lookup yields CDR1 KGHSH and CDR2 LQKENI. The CDR3 loop reads CASSRRQEDQPQHF. CDR3 in DNA: TGTGCCAGCTCACGGAGACAGGAGGATCAGCCCCAGCATTTT.

This chain links TRBV5-8 with TRBJ1-1; D uncertain. V was trimmed by 3 bases and J by 0 bases, leaving 12 bases between them. Germline V gene sequence: CDR1 SGHTS, CDR2 YDEGEE. CDR3 length: 15 amino acids. The CDR3 protein is CASSSHPRVNTEAFF. The CDR3 DNA reads as TGTGCCAGCAGCTCCCACCCGAGAGTGAACACTGAAGCTTTCTTT.

The V and J genes are TRBV7-2 and TRBJ1-2, with D possibly matching TRBD1 (6 bases). Trimming cost V 6 bases and J 6 bases, with 14 bases left between them. CDR3 size: 13 residues. The germline V gene encodes CDR1 SGHTA and CDR2 FQGNSA. CDR3 sequence: CASRSDRSHGYTF. CDR3 in DNA: TGTGCCAGCAGATCAGACAGGAGCCATGGCTACACCTTC.

This CDR3 is CASTRLAGAYEQYF. In nucleotides, the CDR3 is TGTGCCAGCACCCGACTAGCGGGGGCCTACGAGCAGTACTTC. The genes are TRBV28 and TRBJ2-7; 12 bases align to TRBD2. CDR3 length: 14 amino acids. J gave up 2 bases and V 7 bases, and 3 bases lay outside the gene matches. In germline, CDR1 is MDHEN, CDR2 SYDVKM.

Here the CDR3 reads CASSLELAGGPEQYF. CDR3 DNA sequence: TGTGCCAGCAGCTTGGAGCTAGCGGGAGGGCCTGAGCAGTACTTC. The chain employs TRBV5-5 and TRBJ2-7; TRBD2 matches 12 bases. Losses at the gene ends were 0 bases for V and 7 bases for J; bases not matched to a gene: 5. Germline V lookup: CDR1 SGHKS, CDR2 YYEKEE (reference sequence). The CDR3 runs to 15 residues.

The chain couples TRBV5-1 to TRBJ2-1, with D maybe TRBD2 (5 bases). The CDR3 loop spans 15 amino acids. Per the germline V gene, CDR1 is SGHRS and CDR2 is YFSETQ. Trimming removed 5 bases from V and 4 bases from J, with 16 bases in between. The CDR3 coding sequence is TGCGCCAGCAGGCCTACTAGGTTGAGGTACAATGAGCAGTTCTTC. It is translated as CASRPTRLRYNEQFF.

The CDR3 DNA sequence: TGTGCCAGCAGCTTAGGAGGGGGGGTATCATATGGCTACACCTTC. The encoded protein is CASSLGGGVSYGYTF. The chain employs TRBV7-2 and TRBJ1-2; perhaps TRBD1 as D (6 bases). The V and J ends lost 1 base and 5 bases respectively, with 14 bases between them. The germline V gene has CDR1 SGHTA and CDR2 FQGNSA. The length of the CDR3 is 15 residues.

Remarks on this clone: Other DNA sequences of this sample code for an identical CDR3. The rearrangement links TRBV2 to TRBJ1-5, with D possibly matching TRBD1 (5 bases). The V gene lost 6 bases and the J gene lost 0 bases, with 9 bases spanning the gap. Germline V gene sequence: CDR1 SNHLY, CDR2 FYNNEI. This CDR3 contains 14 residues. The CDR3 is CASRGDGSNQPQHF. The CDR3 DNA reads TGTGCCAGCAGAGGGGACGGTAGCAATCAGCCCCAGCATTTT.

J is TRBJ2-1 and V is TRBV5-1, with TRBD2 matching over 11 bases. The trim removed 5 bases at V and 9 bases at J, leaving 10 bases unmatched. In germline, CDR1 is SGHRS, CDR2 YFSETQ. The CDR3 extends over 15 amino acids. This chain's CDR3 is CASRSTSGAAGEQFF. The CDR3 bases are TGCGCCAGCAGGTCGACTAGCGGGGCGGCGGGTGAGCAGTTCTTC.